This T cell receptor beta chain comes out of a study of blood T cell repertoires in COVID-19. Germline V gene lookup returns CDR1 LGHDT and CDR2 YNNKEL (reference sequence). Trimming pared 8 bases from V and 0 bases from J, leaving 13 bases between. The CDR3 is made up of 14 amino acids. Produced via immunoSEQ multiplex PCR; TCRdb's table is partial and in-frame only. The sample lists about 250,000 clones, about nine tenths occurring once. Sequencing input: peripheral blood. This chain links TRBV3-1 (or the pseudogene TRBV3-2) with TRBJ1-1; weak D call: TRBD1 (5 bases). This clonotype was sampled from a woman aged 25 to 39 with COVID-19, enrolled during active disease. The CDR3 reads CASGAVFMNTEAFF. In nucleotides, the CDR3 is TGTGCCAGCGGGGCAGTATTTATGAACACTGAAGCTTTCTTT.